The clone carrying this T cell receptor (beta chain) was detected a few times. In each case, RNA was isolated and then reverse transcribed into cDNA as the sequencing template. The assay was immunoSEQ multiplex PCR, and TCRdb's table has in-frame clones only and misses some. The table shows 90,000 to 150,000 clones, with 53% occurring only once. This entry comes from a study of CD8+ T cells in alopecia areata. Study information: Each of the treated patients was given oral tofacitinib, 5 to 10 mg twice daily, for moderate-to-severe alopecia areata. The duration of tofacitinib was 6 to 18 months, with 6 months off drug afterward.

V was pared by 3 bases and J by 1 base, with 19 bases between. In germline, CDR1 is KGHSH, CDR2 LQKENI. This CDR3 region has 17 residues. The treatment was: oral pan-JAK inhibitor, 5-10 mg twice daily. Alopecia areata patients had lesional scalp punch biopsies and peripheral blood taken from them. This TCR derives from a human donor with alopecia areata. Sequenced here: CD4+ T cells sorted from blood, sampled at week 4, from a patient treated with tofacitinib. The gene calls are TRBV18 and TRBJ2-7; D is ambiguous. CDR3 coding DNA: TGTGCCAGCTCACCTACCTCGCTGGGCCCCCTTTCCTACGAGCAGTACTTC. Its protein is CASSPTSLGPLSYEQYF.